These 32 T cell receptor beta chains were sequenced from one sample in a study of shared clonotypes between healthy human individuals. Assay: immunoSEQ multiplex PCR; the TCRdb copy retains only in-frame clones and omits some. In the table there are about 2 million clones, less than 95% of which are singletons. Cells designated naive CD8 were CD45RO-negative and were positively selected for CCR7, with terminally differentiated effector memory CD45RA+ cells excluded. The sequenced sample was naive CD8+ T cells sorted from blood. The receptors were sampled from a man between 18 and 29 years old in good health.

This clone was recorded only once. The rearrangement uses TRBV30 and TRBJ2-3, with 8 bases fitting TRBD1. CDR1 is GTSNPN and CDR2 is SVGIG in the germline V gene (reference sequence). V trimming: 0 bases; J trimming: 4 bases; junction bases outside the gene matches: 3. CDR3 length equals 14 residues. The CDR3 sequence: CAWSVTGGSDTQYF. The CDR3 DNA reads TGTGCCTGGAGTGTAACAGGGGGGTCAGATACGCAGTATTTT.

The chain has TRBV12-1 and TRBJ2-1; whether TRBD2, the table's D call, matches the DNA was not checked. TRBV12-1 is given as a pseudogene. This CDR3 contains 17 residues. CDR3 amino acids: CAGFGGECKEVQYEQFF. CDR3 in DNA: TGTGCCGGGTTCGGGGGGGAGTGCAAAGAAGTACAATACGAGCAGTTCTTC.

The gene calls are TRBV7-9 and TRBJ2-5, with 7 positions matching TRBD1. V shed 7 bases, J shed 4 bases, and the junction held 9 bases outside the gene matches. Germline CDR1 is SEHNR and CDR2 is FQNEAQ (reference sequence). This CDR3 has 14 residues. CDR3 protein: CASTHEGAGETQYF. The CDR3 coding sequence is TGTGCCAGCACCCACGAGGGGGCCGGAGAGACCCAGTACTTC.

This rearrangement joins TRBV7-9 to TRBJ1-2, with a weak D call TRBD1 (6 bases). Germline CDR1 reads SEHNR; CDR2 reads FQNEAQ (reference sequence). V was cut by 1 base and J by 6 bases, with 15 bases left in between. This CDR3 is 15 amino acids long. The CDR3 is CASSLGVGAPNGYTF. The DNA of the CDR3 is TGTGCCAGCAGCTTAGGAGTGGGGGCGCCCAATGGCTACACCTTC.

This chain connects TRBV9 to TRBJ2-3, with 7 bases lining up with TRBD1. V lost 2 bases and J lost 6; bases outside the gene matches: 9. The CDR3 consists of 15 residues. Germline V CDR1 and CDR2: SGDLS, YYNGEE. The CDR3 DNA reads TGTGCCAGCAGCGTCCCAGGGGGTCCGGCGGATACGCAGTATTTT. Its translation is CASSVPGGPADTQYF.

The chain has TRBV10-2 and TRBJ2-1; D not resolved. The CDR3 is 13 residues long. Trimming cost V 6 bases and J 5 bases, with 11 bases left between them. Germline lookup yields CDR1 WSHSY and CDR2 SAAADI. DNA of the CDR3: TGCGCCAGCAGCGATTGGTTGAACAATGAGCAGTTCTTC. This sequence encodes CASSDWLNNEQFF.

The CDR3 DNA reads TGTGCCAGCAGTTATGGGGACAGCCTGTACCCCCGTTACAATGAGCAGTTCTTC. Its translation: CASSYGDSLYPRYNEQFF. The chain links TRBV28 to TRBJ2-1; 7 bases fit TRBD1. Losses at the gene ends were 4 bases for V and 4 bases for J; bases not matched to a gene: 16. The CDR3 sequence is 18 residues long. Per germline, CDR1 MDHEN and CDR2 SYDVKM.

Points on this clone: In the same sample, other DNA sequences code for this CDR3. The V and J genes are TRBV5-6 and TRBJ2-7; the D is unclear. The CDR3 runs to 11 residues. V gave up 4 bases and J gave up 4 bases, with 6 bases separating them. Germline V gene lookup returns CDR1 SGHDT and CDR2 YYEEEE. CDR3 nucleotides: TGTGCCAGCAGCCGTGAGTACGAGCAGTACTTC. It translates to CASSREYEQYF.

The rearrangement links TRBV11-2 to TRBJ2-7; D is perhaps TRBD2 (5 bases). CDR1 and CDR2 from the germline V gene are SGHAT and FQNNGV. V lost 1 base and J 4 bases, leaving 11 bases between the germline ends. This CDR3 region has 14 residues. The CDR3 nucleotides read TGTGCCAGCAGCTTAGCCCTGTCGGGGTACGAGCAGTACTTC. Translating gives CASSLALSGYEQYF.

The V gene is TRBV7-3, the J gene TRBJ1-1; the D gene is possibly TRBD1 (5 bases). The ends were cut back, 5 bases at V and 6 bases at J, with 13 bases in the middle. The CDR3 covers 13 residues. Germline V CDR1 and CDR2: SGHTA, FQGTGA. The CDR3 protein is CASSLEAGPEAFF. The CDR3, as DNA: TGTGCCAGCAGCCTCGAAGCGGGGCCTGAAGCTTTCTTT.

The chain is built from TRBV9 and TRBJ2-5, with 7 nucleotides matching TRBD1. Germline V gives CDR1 SGDLS, CDR2 YYNGEE. Germline trimming cut 3 bases from V and 2 bases from J; bases unmatched to any gene: 10. The CDR3 spans 16 residues. The CDR3 here is CASSAHPQGTQETQYF. CDR3 DNA sequence: TGTGCCAGCAGCGCCCACCCACAGGGGACACAAGAGACCCAGTACTTC.

About this clone: Other DNA sequences in this sample translate to the same CDR3. The chain is built from TRBV5-1 and TRBJ2-7; 14 bases map to TRBD2. The CDR3 spans 16 residues. V trimming: 3 bases; J trimming: 0 bases; junction bases outside the gene matches: 2. Germline CDR1 reads SGHRS; CDR2 reads YFSETQ. CDR3 loop: CASSYGTSGSSYEQYF. CDR3 in DNA: TGCGCCAGCAGCTACGGGACTAGCGGGAGCTCCTACGAGCAGTACTTC.

This clone has only a few counts. The CDR3 coding sequence is TGTGCCAGCAATCCGGGAACAGATACGCAGTATTTT. It specifies CASNPGTDTQYF. The chain employs TRBV9 and TRBJ2-3, with D possibly matching TRBD2 (5 bases). The CDR3 is 12 amino acids. The V end lost 6 bases, the J end lost 3 bases, and 8 bases lay between the germline ends. CDR1 is SGDLS and CDR2 is YYNGEE in the germline V gene.

This clone was found once. The chain joins TRBV7-9 to TRBJ2-2; D perhaps matches TRBD1 (5 bases). CDR3 length equals 14 residues. CDR1 and CDR2 from the germline V gene are SEHNR and FQNEAQ (reference sequence). With 5 bases removed from V and 6 bases from J, the gap between germline ends came to 13 bases. The CDR3 DNA is TGTGCCAGCAGCGCAACGACAGCCCCCGGGGAGCTGTTTTTT. It encodes CASSATTAPGELFF.

The genes are TRBV9 and TRBJ1-4; D ambiguous. The CDR3 covers 15 residues. Trimming left V 0 bases short and J 4 bases short, with 10 bases between. Per germline, CDR1 SGDLS and CDR2 YYNGEE. This chain's CDR3 is CASSVESDINEKLFF. In nucleotides, the CDR3 is TGTGCCAGCAGCGTAGAGTCAGACATTAATGAAAAACTGTTTTTT.

The chain joins TRBV4-1 to TRBJ2-3; D is unresolved. Germline V gives CDR1 MGHRA, CDR2 YSYEKL. Trimming pared 3 bases from V and 3 bases from J, leaving 10 bases between. CDR3 size: 14 residues. CDR3 amino acids: CASSQSMITDTQYF. The CDR3 bases are TGCGCCAGCAGCCAGTCGATGATTACAGATACGCAGTATTTT.

The chain carries TRBV9 and TRBJ2-3, with 10 nucleotides matching TRBD2. With V trimmed by 3 bases and J by 4 bases, 8 bases remained unmatched. Per the germline V gene, CDR1 is SGDLS and CDR2 is YYNGEE. CDR3 length: 16 residues. This CDR3 reads CASSGWLAGDPDTQYF. As DNA, the CDR3 is TGTGCCAGCAGCGGGTGGCTAGCGGGGGATCCAGATACGCAGTATTTT.

V is TRBV7-9 and J is TRBJ2-1; D uncertain. Trimming removed 5 bases from V and 0 bases from J, with 14 bases in between. Germline CDR1 is SEHNR and CDR2 is FQNEAQ (reference sequence). This CDR3 has 16 residues. The CDR3 here is CASSPVDGFSYNEQFF. CDR3 DNA: TGTGCCAGCAGCCCCGTGGACGGTTTCTCCTACAATGAGCAGTTCTTC.

This chain links TRBV19 with TRBJ2-7; 12 nucleotides line up with TRBD2. Germline V gene data show CDR1 as LNHDA and CDR2 as SQIVND (reference sequence). The V gene end was trimmed by 5 bases and the J gene end by 9 bases; junction bases not matched to a gene: 5. This CDR3 contains 13 residues. CDR3 in DNA: TGTGCCAGTAGTGGACTAGCGGGAACCGGGCAGTACTTC. Protein: CASSGLAGTGQYF.

V usage is TRBV29-1 and J usage is TRBJ2-7; 12 nucleotides match TRBD2. The germline V gene has CDR1 SQVTM and CDR2 ANQGSEA. This CDR3 contains 14 residues. Unmatched junction bases numbered 1, after V lost 4 bases and J lost 0 bases. In nucleotides, the CDR3 is TGCAGCGTTGGGACTAGCGGGAACTCCTACGAGCAGTACTTC. Amino acid sequence: CSVGTSGNSYEQYF.

The J gene is TRBJ2-5, the V gene TRBV14; D may be TRBD2 (6 bases). V was trimmed by 0 bases and J by 2 bases, leaving 13 bases between them. The length of the CDR3 is 16 residues. Germline values: CDR1 SGHDN, CDR2 FVKESK. CDR3 bases: TGTGCCAGCAGCCAAGATCGGGCAGGACTACAAGAGACCCAGTACTTC. This encodes CASSQDRAGLQETQYF.

The gene calls are TRBV4-3 and TRBJ2-1, with TRBD2 matching over 9 bases. Unmatched junction bases numbered 10, after V lost 1 base and J lost 6 bases. Germline values: CDR1 LGHNA, CDR2 YSLEER. This CDR3 contains 17 residues. CDR3: CASSQAASGISSNEQFF. The CDR3 DNA reads as TGCGCCAGCAGCCAAGCGGCTAGCGGGATTTCTTCCAATGAGCAGTTCTTC.

The chain uses TRBV13 and TRBJ2-2; D unclear. The germline V gene encodes CDR1 PRHDT and CDR2 FYEKMQ (reference sequence). V was trimmed by 1 base and J by 2 bases, leaving 8 bases between them. The CDR3 is made up of 15 amino acids. The CDR3 coding sequence is TGTGCCAGCAGCTTAGTCGACTTAAACACCGGGGAGCTGTTTTTT. It specifies CASSLVDLNTGELFF. Filled out from reference TRBV13 and TRBJ2-2, the complete variable domain reads AAGVIQSPRHLIKEKRETATLKCYPIPRHDTVYWYQQGPGQDPQFLISFYEKMQSDKGSIPDRFSAQQFSDYHSELNMSSLELGDSALYFCASSLVDLNTGELFFGEGSRLTVL.

The rearrangement links TRBV29-1 to TRBJ2-7, with D uncertain. V dropped 0 bases and J dropped 7 bases, with 10 bases sitting between them. Per the germline V gene, CDR1 is SQVTM and CDR2 is ANQGSEA. This CDR3 is built from 12 residues. The chain's CDR3 is CSVEDVLREQYF. CDR3 nucleotide sequence: TGCAGCGTTGAAGACGTGCTACGAGAGCAGTACTTC.

This chain connects TRBV5-1 to TRBJ2-3; D gene unclear. Germline assignment: CDR1 SGHRS and CDR2 YFSETQ. This CDR3 region has 12 residues. Trimming took off 6 bases at V and 3 bases at J, with 8 bases between the two ends. The CDR3, as DNA: TGCGCCAGCAATGGCGATACAGATACGCAGTATTTT. As protein: CASNGDTDTQYF.

The gene calls are TRBV4-1 and TRBJ2-7, with D unresolved. V lost 1 base, J lost 2 bases, and 9 bases lay in between. Germline-derived CDR1 and CDR2 are MGHRA and YSYEKL. There are 14 residues in the CDR3. The CDR3 nucleotides are TGCGCCAGCAGCCAAGCGGGCACTCCCTACGAGCAGTACTTC. Translated: CASSQAGTPYEQYF.

CDR3 coding DNA: TGTGCCAGCAGCCCCTTGGGGACAGGGTTGCTCTCCCTCCACTTT. Translation gives CASSPLGTGLLSLHF. This chain connects TRBV5-6 to TRBJ1-6, with TRBD1 matching over 9 bases. The CDR3 length is 15 residues. Trimming at V came to 4 bases and at J to 14 bases, leaving 13 bases not matched to a gene. Germline CDR1 reads SGHDT; CDR2 reads YYEEEE. The variable domain in full, with the rest retrieved from reference TRBV5-6 and TRBJ1-6, is DAGVTQSPTHLIKTRGQQVTLRCSPKSGHDTVSWYQQALGQGPQFIFQYYEEEERQRGNFPDRFSGHQFPNYSSELNVNALLLGDSALYLCASSPLGTGLLSLHFGNGTRLTVT.

J is TRBJ2-7 and V is TRBV7-8; 9 nucleotides match TRBD1. The J segment lost 0 bases and the V segment lost 5 bases, leaving 8 bases of the junction unmatched. This CDR3 has 16 amino acids. Looked up from germline, CDR1 is SGHVS and CDR2 is FQNEAQ. DNA of the CDR3: TGTGCCAGCAGCGCTAGGGGGACAGGGACCTCCTACGAGCAGTACTTC. Translating gives CASSARGTGTSYEQYF.

Only one count was recorded for this clone. The V call is TRBV6-6, the J call TRBJ2-3; 8 nucleotides agree with TRBD2. This CDR3 comprises 16 residues. Looked up from germline, CDR1 is MNHNY and CDR2 is SVGAGI (reference sequence). V lost 6 bases, J lost 2 bases, and 10 bases stayed unmatched. Here the CDR3 DNA reads TGTGCCAGCAGCCACTCCTCTAGCGGGTACACAGATACGCAGTATTTT. Amino acids: CASSHSSSGYTDTQYF.

DNA for the CDR3: TGTGCCAGCAGCCTAAGTCAGGGAACCAACACTGAAGCTTTCTTT. Translating gives CASSLSQGTNTEAFF. The chain employs TRBV7-9 and TRBJ1-1, with a weak D call TRBD1 (5 bases). Trimming took off 5 bases at V and 2 bases at J, with 15 bases between the two ends. There are 15 residues in the CDR3. Germline loops: CDR1 SEHNR, CDR2 FQNEAQ (reference sequence).

V and J are TRBV27 and TRBJ2-3; D might be TRBD2 (6 bases). The CDR3 extends over 18 amino acids. Trimming took off 1 base at V and 4 bases at J, with 21 bases between the two ends. Germline-derived CDR1 and CDR2 are MNHEY and SMNVEV (reference sequence). This CDR3 reads CASSLLNGRDRGADTQYF. In nucleotides, the CDR3 is TGTGCCAGCAGTTTATTGAACGGGAGAGATAGGGGTGCAGATACGCAGTATTTT.

CDR3 loop: CASFGGSYNEQFF. In DNA, the CDR3 is TGTGCCAGTTTCGGGGGGTCCTACAATGAGCAGTTCTTC. The gene calls are TRBV19 and TRBJ2-1, with TRBD2 matching over 7 bases. This CDR3 contains 13 residues. Germline-derived CDR1 and CDR2 are LNHDA and SQIVND (reference sequence). The J segment lost 1 base and the V segment lost 8 bases, leaving 2 bases of the junction unmatched.